Each of the 2 T cell receptor beta chains below was sequenced from the same sample in a study of T cell responses to AZD1222 COVID-19 vaccine. Sequencing used immunoSEQ multiplex PCR; TCRdb keeps in-frame clones, though not all of them. The sample lists about 110,000 clones; about 90% were seen once. The sample was peripheral blood, taken on day 0 of AZD1222 vaccination. The source of these receptors is an adult in good health.

The chain employs TRBV11-2 and TRBJ1-4, with a possible D match to TRBD1 (5 bases). This CDR3 has 16 amino acids. V lost 5 bases and J lost 0, with 13 bases in between. CDR1 is SGHAT, CDR2 FQNNGV, per germline. In nucleotides, the CDR3 is TGTGCCAGCAGCCTGAGCCGACAGCCAACTAATGAAAAACTGTTTTTT. This codes for CASSLSRQPTNEKLFF. Combining the CDR3 with reference TRBV11-2 and TRBJ1-4 gives the whole variable domain EAGVAQSPRYKIIEKRQSVAFWCNPISGHATLYWYQQILGQGPKLLIQFQNNGVVDDSQLPKDRFSAERLKGVDSTLKIQPAKLEDSAVYLCASSLSRQPTNEKLFFGSGTQLSVL.

V and J are TRBV24-1 and TRBJ2-2, with D possibly TRBD1 on 5 matching bases. The V end was cut by 3 bases, the J end by 6 bases, with 7 bases between. CDR3 length equals 13 residues. Germline lookup yields CDR1 KGHDR and CDR2 SFDVKD. The CDR3 DNA reads TGTGCCACCAGTGATCAGGGTTCCGGGGAGCTGTTTTTT. This codes for CATSDQGSGELFF.